A single sample gave rise to the 23 T cell receptor beta chains below, sequenced in a study of T cell responses to AZD1222 COVID-19 vaccine. Generated by immunoSEQ multiplex PCR, the TCRdb table keeps only in-frame clones and is missing some. The sample includes 180,000 or so clones, 88% of them seen just once. This specimen was peripheral blood, taken 28 days after the second AZD1222 dose. The origin of the receptors is an adult who received the AZD1222 COVID-19 vaccine.

This clone was detected only once. This chain links TRBV28 with TRBJ2-7; the D is unclear. The length of the CDR3 is 12 residues. Germline V CDR1 and CDR2: MDHEN, SYDVKM. V lost 1 base and J lost 4, with 5 bases in between. The CDR3 is CASSLSRYEQYF. CDR3 DNA: TGTGCCAGCAGTTTATCACGGTACGAGCAGTACTTC.

CDR3 nucleotides: TGCGCCAGCAGCCAAGATCGGGCAGGATTAATGAACACTGAAGCTTTCTTT. Translation gives CASSQDRAGLMNTEAFF. The gene calls are TRBV4-1 and TRBJ1-1; D ambiguous. V was shortened by 0 bases and J by 0 bases, with 14 bases between the two germline ends. There are 17 residues in the CDR3. Germline loops: CDR1 MGHRA, CDR2 YSYEKL.

The J gene is TRBJ1-2, the V gene TRBV7-9, with a weak D call TRBD1 (5 bases). This CDR3 region has 14 residues. V lost 0 bases, J lost 5 bases, and 10 bases lay in between. Per the germline V gene, CDR1 is SEHNR and CDR2 is FQNEAQ (reference sequence). Here the CDR3 DNA reads TGTGCCAGCAGCTTAGCGCCCAGGGTGTATGGCTACACCTTC. Translated: CASSLAPRVYGYTF.

V gene TRBV7-6 combines with J gene TRBJ1-3; D remains unclear. The germline V gene has CDR1 SGHVS and CDR2 FNYEAQ. CDR3 size: 17 residues. V gave up 1 base and J gave up 0 bases, with 13 bases separating them. In DNA, the CDR3 is TGTGCCAGCAGCTTAGATGCTGGCCACCCCTCTGGAAACACCATATATTTT. Protein product: CASSLDAGHPSGNTIYF.

Regarding this clone: Additional DNA sequences in this sample encode the identical CDR3. This chain uses TRBV11-3 with TRBJ2-2; unclear D gene. The CDR3 spans 12 residues. Germline assignment: CDR1 SGHNT and CDR2 YENEEA. The V end was cut by 4 bases, the J end by 4 bases, with 4 bases between. CDR3 protein: CASSSPTGELFF. CDR3 DNA: TGTGCCAGCAGCTCCCCCACCGGGGAGCTGTTTTTT. Supplemented by reference TRBV11-3 and TRBJ2-2, the full variable domain reads EAGVVQSPRYKIIEKKQPVAFWCNPISGHNTLYWYLQNLGQGPELLIRYENEEAVDDSQLPKDRFSAERLKGVDSTLKIQPAELGDSAVYLCASSSPTGELFFGEGSRLTVL.

The genes are TRBV6-4 and TRBJ1-6; no firm D call. The CDR3 is 13 residues long. With 2 bases removed from V and 7 bases from J, the gap between germline ends came to 6 bases. Per germline, CDR1 MRHNA and CDR2 SNTAGT. The CDR3 loop reads CASSDQENSPLHF. Written as DNA, the CDR3 is TGTGCCAGCAGTGACCAGGAGAATTCACCCCTCCACTTT.

V and J are TRBV7-2 and TRBJ2-7, with D possibly matching TRBD2 (6 bases). V dropped 5 bases and J dropped 0 bases, with 14 bases sitting between them. The CDR3 covers 15 residues. Looked up from germline, CDR1 is SGHTA and CDR2 is FQGNSA. In nucleotides, the CDR3 is TGTGCCAGCAGCCCCGCGGCGGGGAGCTCCTACGAGCAGTACTTC. This encodes CASSPAAGSSYEQYF.

The chain carries TRBV27 and TRBJ1-4, with a tentative D call TRBD1 (6 bases). Germline V CDR1 and CDR2: MNHEY, SMNVEV (reference sequence). V lost 4 bases to trimming and J lost 7 bases, with 13 bases between them. The CDR3 runs to 14 residues. The CDR3 loop reads CASSSQGGAEKLFF. Written as DNA, the CDR3 is TGTGCCAGCAGTTCACAGGGTGGGGCTGAAAAACTGTTTTTT.

The chain combines TRBV29-1 with TRBJ2-5; the D gene is possibly TRBD2 (6 bases). Trimming shortened V by 8 bases and J by 5 bases, and 21 bases separated the two germline ends. The CDR3 covers 14 residues. Germline-derived CDR1 and CDR2 are SQVTM and ANQGSEA. CDR3 region: CSLLGGTGDETQYF. The CDR3 DNA follows: TGCAGCCTTTTAGGCGGGACGGGAGACGAGACCCAGTACTTC.

This clone was seen only once. The V call is TRBV12-3 or TRBV12-4, the J call TRBJ1-1; D is perhaps TRBD1 (6 bases). V lost 3 bases and J lost 5, with 10 bases in between. This CDR3 has 13 residues. The CDR3 DNA sequence: TGTGCCAGCAGTTTTGGGGGCAGTACTGAAGCTTTCTTT. This codes for CASSFGGSTEAFF.

The V gene is TRBV9, the J gene TRBJ1-2, with a weak D call TRBD1 (5 bases). V shed 4 bases and J shed 3 bases, with 25 bases lying between them. Germline V gene sequence: CDR1 SGDLS, CDR2 YYNGEE. There are 18 residues in the CDR3. CDR3 bases: TGTGCCAGCAGCCCACAGAGCTTCCCGGGGCTGAGGGACTATGGCTACACCTTC. This sequence encodes CASSPQSFPGLRDYGYTF. Full variable domain (rest looked up from reference TRBV9 and TRBJ1-2): DSGVTQTPKHLITATGQRVTLRCSPRSGDLSVYWYQQSLDQGLQFLIQYYNGEERAKGNILERFSAQQFPDLHSELNLSSLELGDSALYFCASSPQSFPGLRDYGYTFGSGTRLTVV.

The gene calls are TRBV7-2 and TRBJ1-1; unclear D gene. The V end lost 0 bases, the J end lost 0 bases, and 5 bases lay between the germline ends. Germline V lookup: CDR1 SGHTA, CDR2 FQGNSA. This CDR3 is built from 14 residues. The CDR3 DNA reads TGTGCCAGCAGCTTAGCGCTAATGAACACTGAAGCTTTCTTT. Its protein is CASSLALMNTEAFF.

The V gene is TRBV9, the J gene TRBJ2-7, with 14 bases identical to TRBD2. Germline values: CDR1 SGDLS, CDR2 YYNGEE. The CDR3 totals 16 residues. With V trimmed by 4 bases and J by 1 base, 4 bases remained unmatched. The CDR3 is CASSPGLAGESYEQYF. As DNA, the CDR3 is TGTGCCAGCAGCCCGGGACTAGCGGGAGAGTCCTACGAGCAGTACTTC. The full variable domain, with the rest looked up from reference TRBV9 and TRBJ2-7, is DSGVTQTPKHLITATGQRVTLRCSPRSGDLSVYWYQQSLDQGLQFLIQYYNGEERAKGNILERFSAQQFPDLHSELNLSSLELGDSALYFCASSPGLAGESYEQYFGPGTRLTVT.

The chain combines TRBV5-1 with TRBJ2-7, with a tentative D call TRBD2 (5 bases). The V end lost 4 bases, the J end lost 2 bases, and 16 bases lay between the germline ends. The CDR3 contains 15 residues. Germline V gene lookup returns CDR1 SGHRS and CDR2 YFSETQ. CDR3 coding DNA: TGCGCCAGCAGCCCCACGGGGAGCCCCCCCTACGAGCAGTACTTC. Residues: CASSPTGSPPYEQYF.

The sample holds one count of this clone. V is TRBV6-1 and J is TRBJ1-5; 11 bases align to TRBD1. Losses at the gene ends were 1 base for V and 6 bases for J; bases not matched to a gene: 2. CDR3 length: 15 amino acids. The germline V gene encodes CDR1 MNHNS and CDR2 SASEGT. The CDR3 here is CASSEGTGGSQPQHF. Written as DNA, the CDR3 is TGTGCCAGCAGTGAAGGGACAGGGGGCTCTCAGCCCCAGCATTTT.

The chain carries TRBV2 and TRBJ2-7; TRBD2 matches 14 bases. Trimming at V came to 6 bases and at J to 2 bases, leaving 9 bases not matched to a gene. Germline lookup yields CDR1 SNHLY and CDR2 FYNNEI. The CDR3 extends over 17 amino acids. The CDR3 DNA reads TGTGCCAGCAGCGACCGACTAGCGGGAGGGGGGCCCTACGAGCAGTACTTC. It specifies CASSDRLAGGGPYEQYF.

The J gene is TRBJ1-6, the V gene TRBV6-5; TRBD1 matches 7 bases. V was pared by 7 bases and J by 9 bases, with 9 bases of the junction left unmatched. Germline V gene sequence: CDR1 MNHEY, CDR2 SVGAGI. CDR3 length: 14 amino acids. The CDR3 loop is CASTRQGPSSPLHF. The CDR3 DNA sequence: TGTGCCAGCACCCGACAGGGCCCCAGTTCACCCCTCCACTTT.

This rearrangement joins TRBV6-5 to TRBJ2-1, with D unclear. With 5 bases removed from V and 7 bases from J, the gap between germline ends came to 15 bases. The CDR3 totals 14 residues. Germline V gene data show CDR1 as MNHEY and CDR2 as SVGAGI. The CDR3 sequence is CASSRVDPRNEQFF. For the CDR3, the DNA is TGTGCCAGCAGTAGGGTCGACCCACGGAATGAGCAGTTCTTC.

CDR3 coding DNA: TGTGCCAGTGTCAACCGAAATAATTCACCCCTCCACTTT. Amino acids: CASVNRNNSPLHF. The V gene is TRBV19, the J gene TRBJ1-6; no reliable D call. CDR1 and CDR2 from the germline V gene are LNHDA and SQIVND (reference sequence). With 8 bases removed from V and 5 bases from J, the gap between germline ends came to 10 bases. This CDR3 region has 13 residues.

This clone was seen only once. The chain couples TRBV7-2 to TRBJ1-2; possibly TRBD1 for D (5 bases). The germline V gene has CDR1 SGHTA and CDR2 FQGNSA. The CDR3 has 15 residues. Trimming took 5 bases from V and 4 from J, leaving 17 bases between them. The CDR3 coding sequence is TGTGCCAGCAGCCCACCCCGGAGGGGTCTCTATGGCTACACCTTC. Translation: CASSPPRRGLYGYTF.

This clone was found once. This chain joins TRBV6-5 and TRBJ2-7; D might be TRBD2 (6 bases). The germline CDR1 and CDR2 sequences are MNHEY and SVGAGI. CDR3 length: 15 amino acids. The V end lost 2 bases, the J end lost 0 bases, and 11 bases lay between the germline ends. The CDR3 DNA reads TGTGCCAGCAGTTACGGGGGGTATCGCTCCTACGAGCAGTACTTC. It is translated as CASSYGGYRSYEQYF.

The chain joins TRBV28 to TRBJ1-5; 8 bases agree with TRBD1. The germline V gene encodes CDR1 MDHEN and CDR2 SYDVKM. The CDR3 runs to 14 residues. The junction had 8 bases not matched to a gene; V was cut back by 6 bases and J by 7 bases. CDR3 DNA sequence: TGTGCCAGCAGCTCAGGGGGCGCAAACCAGCCCCAGCATTTT. Its translation is CASSSGGANQPQHF.

This clone showed up just a few times. The chain links TRBV7-2 to TRBJ2-5; D may be TRBD1 or TRBD2 (6 bases each). From germline, CDR1 is SGHTA and CDR2 FQGNSA. This CDR3 is 15 amino acids long. V lost 3 bases, J lost 5 bases, and 16 bases lay in between. CDR3 in amino acids: CASSFVTSRGETQYF. CDR3 coding DNA: TGTGCCAGCAGCTTTGTGACTAGTAGGGGGGAGACCCAGTACTTC.